Each of the 13 T cell receptor beta chains below was sequenced from the same sample in a study of control samples from healthy donors and cancer patients. Assay used: immunoSEQ multiplex PCR; TCRdb lists only in-frame clones, some missing. This table holds 65,000 to 90,000 clones, approximately 87% found once. Sequenced sample: blood. These receptors originate from a man over 45 in good health.

This chain uses TRBV15 with TRBJ1-1; 9 bases map to TRBD1. After removal of 3 bases from V and 11 bases from J, the junction contained 10 bases not matched to a gene. The germline CDR1 and CDR2 sequences are LNHNV and YYDKDF (reference sequence). The CDR3 has 14 amino acids. This chain's CDR3 is CATSRGGTGNMAFF. CDR3 nucleotide sequence: TGTGCCACCAGCAGGGGAGGGACAGGGAATATGGCTTTCTTT.

The chain joins TRBV30 to TRBJ2-3, with 14 bases that match TRBD2. Trimming removed 4 bases from V and 6 bases from J; junction bases left unmatched: 9. The CDR3 consists of 16 residues. The germline V gene encodes CDR1 GTSNPN and CDR2 SVGIG (reference sequence). The CDR3 loop reads CAWTRTSGRPGDTQYF. CDR3 nucleotides: TGTGCCTGGACCAGGACTAGCGGGAGGCCCGGGGATACGCAGTATTTT.

The rearrangement uses TRBV7-9 and TRBJ2-1; tentatively, D is TRBD1 (6 bases). Trimming took 4 bases from V and 0 from J, leaving 16 bases between them. The length of the CDR3 is 17 residues. Germline V gene data show CDR1 as SEHNR and CDR2 as FQNEAQ (reference sequence). CDR3 residues: CASSWHLPRGSYNEQFF. CDR3 bases: TGTGCCAGCAGCTGGCACCTCCCCAGGGGCTCCTACAATGAGCAGTTCTTC.

This clone was counted once. The chain combines TRBV28 with TRBJ1-5; 10 bases align to TRBD1. The germline CDR1 and CDR2 sequences are MDHEN and SYDVKM. The CDR3 sequence is 17 residues long. Trimming removed 5 bases from V and 7 bases from J; junction bases left unmatched: 14. The CDR3 loop reads CASSPTAGTGVGQPQHF. CDR3 DNA sequence: TGTGCCAGCAGTCCCACTGCCGGGACAGGGGTTGGACAGCCCCAGCATTTT.

Only one count was recorded for this clone. The chain joins TRBV11-3 to TRBJ2-3; 12 nucleotides agree with TRBD2. Looked up from germline, CDR1 is SGHNT and CDR2 is YENEEA. V lost 5 bases and J lost 2; bases outside the gene matches: 5. CDR3 length: 16 amino acids. The CDR3 DNA reads as TGTGCCAGCAGCCCTGGACTAGCGGGGTTCACAGATACGCAGTATTTT. This translates into CASSPGLAGFTDTQYF.

The chain couples TRBV6-1 to TRBJ2-5, with D perhaps TRBD1 (6 bases). Germline assignment: CDR1 MNHNS and CDR2 SASEGT. This CDR3 region has 14 residues. V was clipped by 3 bases and J by 4 bases, with 12 bases between them. The CDR3 nucleotides are TGTGCCAGCAGTGACAGGGGTCTTAGAGAGACCCAGTACTTC. This sequence encodes CASSDRGLRETQYF.

CDR3 DNA: TGCGCCAGCAGTCAATTGACAGGGGAGGACGGGGAGCTGTTTTTT. This sequence encodes CASSQLTGEDGELFF. The J gene is TRBJ2-2, the V gene TRBV23-1; TRBD1 matches at 8 bases. TRBV23-1 is sorted into the ORF group, with uncertain function. V trimming: 1 base; J trimming: 7 bases; junction bases outside the gene matches: 5. The CDR3 totals 15 residues.

This chain uses TRBV6-1 with TRBJ1-2; 8 bases are shared with TRBD1. This CDR3 has 15 amino acids. J gave up 4 bases and V 2 bases, and 6 bases lay outside the gene matches. Looked up from germline, CDR1 is MNHNS and CDR2 is SASEGT. CDR3 nucleotides: TGTGCCAGCAGTGAATACGGGACAGGCTCCTATGGCTACACCTTC. Its protein is CASSEYGTGSYGYTF.

A single count supports this clone. The chain employs TRBV5-6 and TRBJ1-6, with D perhaps matching TRBD1 (6 bases). In germline, CDR1 is SGHDT, CDR2 YYEEEE. This CDR3 is 15 amino acids long. The ends were cut back, 2 bases at V and 8 bases at J, with 14 bases in the middle. In DNA form, the CDR3 reads TGTGCCAGCAGCTTTCGGGAGGGGGATTATTCACCCCTCCACTTT. Its protein product is CASSFREGDYSPLHF.

The chain recombines TRBV7-2 with TRBJ2-7, with 9 bases lining up with TRBD2. The V gene's germline CDR1 is SGHTA and CDR2 FQGNSA. V dropped 3 bases and J dropped 2; count of bases not matched to a gene: 5. The CDR3 totals 15 residues. CDR3 DNA sequence: TGTGCCAGCAGCTTCGCCGCGGGAGGGCCCTACGAGCAGTACTTC. It specifies CASSFAAGGPYEQYF.

The chain couples TRBV7-9 to TRBJ2-4; possibly TRBD1 or TRBD2 for D (6 bases each). Germline CDR1 SEHNR, CDR2 FQNEAQ (reference sequence). The CDR3 spans 14 residues. V was pared by 2 bases and J by 8 bases, with 13 bases between. The CDR3 protein is CASSLRGAGDIQYF. The CDR3 DNA follows: TGTGCCAGCAGCTTAAGGGGGGCCGGAGACATTCAGTACTTC.

This chain links TRBV21-1 with TRBJ2-5. TRBV21-1 is an annotated pseudogene. The CDR3 runs to 14 residues. The chain's CDR3 is CASTVACFAETQYF. CDR3 nucleotide sequence: TGTGCCAGCACCGTGGCCTGTTTTGCGGAGACCCAGTACTTC.

The V and J genes are TRBV13 and TRBJ1-3; D remains unclear. The CDR3 covers 17 residues. Germline CDR1 PRHDT, CDR2 FYEKMQ (reference sequence). V lost 5 bases and J 3 bases, leaving 20 bases between the germline ends. In DNA form, the CDR3 reads TGTGCCAGCAGCACCGAAGACGGAGGGATATTTGGAAACACCATATATTTT. Its protein product is CASSTEDGGIFGNTIYF.